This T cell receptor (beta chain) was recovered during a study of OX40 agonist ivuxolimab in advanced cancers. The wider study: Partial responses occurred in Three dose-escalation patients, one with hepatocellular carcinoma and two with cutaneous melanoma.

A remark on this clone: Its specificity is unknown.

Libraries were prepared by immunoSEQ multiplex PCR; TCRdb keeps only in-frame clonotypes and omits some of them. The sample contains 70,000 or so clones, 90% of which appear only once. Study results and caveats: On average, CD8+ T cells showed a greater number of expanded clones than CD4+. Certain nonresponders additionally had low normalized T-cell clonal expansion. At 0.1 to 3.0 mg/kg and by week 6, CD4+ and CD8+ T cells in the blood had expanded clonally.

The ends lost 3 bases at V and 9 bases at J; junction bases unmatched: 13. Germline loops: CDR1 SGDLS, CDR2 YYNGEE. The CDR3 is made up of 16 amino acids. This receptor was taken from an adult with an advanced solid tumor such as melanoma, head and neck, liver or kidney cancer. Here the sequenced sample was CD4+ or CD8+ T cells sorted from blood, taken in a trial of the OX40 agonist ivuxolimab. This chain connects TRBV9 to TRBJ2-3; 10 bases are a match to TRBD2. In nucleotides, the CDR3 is TGTGCCAGCAGCGGCCCGCTAGCGGGAGATGGAGGAACGCAGTATTTT. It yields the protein CASSGPLAGDGGTQYF.